Reported below is one TCR beta chain. Its target is unknown. Exclusion of a patient resulted from uncontrolled infection, other autoimmune disease, pregnancy or lactation. These data are taken from a study of T cells in Graves' hyperthyroidism and ophthalmopathy. The wider study: The initial diagnosis was the point when peripheral blood was collected, ahead of any treatment. General observations from the study: Most clonotypes expanded in the thyroid (above 0.001) were also present in blood. A model built on 13 V-J features separated ophthalmopathy from stable hyperthyroidism.

The TCR beta CDR3 regions underwent amplification using RNA transcripts as the source. With the HTBI primer set, the TCR CDR3 went through a first round of RT-PCR. TCRdb re-derived calls from the multiplex PCR reads in MiXCR, one entry per CDR3 protein. The table records under 300,000 distinct CDR3 sequences, roughly 22% of them present only once. CDR3 length: 13 amino acids. With 1 base removed from V and 7 bases from J, the gap between germline ends came to 11 bases. Germline V gene sequence: CDR1 SGHNT, CDR2 YENEEA. Sequenced input: blood. The chain recombines TRBV11-3 with TRBJ2-7; TRBD2 is a possible D gene (6 bases). The receptor's source is a man aged 25-45 years with Graves' ophthalmopathy. The CDR3 sequence is CASSLGEVREQYF. As DNA, the CDR3 is TGTGCCAGCAGCTTAGGGGAGGTTCGAGAGCAGTACTTC.